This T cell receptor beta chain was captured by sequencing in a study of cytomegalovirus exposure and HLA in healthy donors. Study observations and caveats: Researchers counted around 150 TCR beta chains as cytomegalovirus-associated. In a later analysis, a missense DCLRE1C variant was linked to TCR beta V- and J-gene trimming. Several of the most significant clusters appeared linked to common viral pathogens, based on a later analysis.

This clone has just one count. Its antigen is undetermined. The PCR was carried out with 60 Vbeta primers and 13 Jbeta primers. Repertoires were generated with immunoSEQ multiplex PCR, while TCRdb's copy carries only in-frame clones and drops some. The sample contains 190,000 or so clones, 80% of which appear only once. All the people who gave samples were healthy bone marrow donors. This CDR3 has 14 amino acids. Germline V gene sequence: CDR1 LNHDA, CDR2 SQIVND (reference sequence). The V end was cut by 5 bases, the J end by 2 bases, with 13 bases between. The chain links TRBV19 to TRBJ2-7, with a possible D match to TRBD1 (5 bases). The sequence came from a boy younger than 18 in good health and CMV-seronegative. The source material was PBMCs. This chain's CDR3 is CASSLGQVPYEQYF. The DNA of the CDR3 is TGTGCCAGTAGTTTAGGACAAGTTCCCTACGAGCAGTACTTC.